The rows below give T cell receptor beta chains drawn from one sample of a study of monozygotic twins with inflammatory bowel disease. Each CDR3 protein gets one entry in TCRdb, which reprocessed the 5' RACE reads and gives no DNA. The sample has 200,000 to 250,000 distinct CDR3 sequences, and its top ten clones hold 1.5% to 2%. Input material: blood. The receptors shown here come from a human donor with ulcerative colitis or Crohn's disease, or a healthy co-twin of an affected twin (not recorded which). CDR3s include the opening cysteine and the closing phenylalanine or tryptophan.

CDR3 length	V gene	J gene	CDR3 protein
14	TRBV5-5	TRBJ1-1	CASTDPGQNTEAFF
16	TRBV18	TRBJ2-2	CASSPTARINTGELFF
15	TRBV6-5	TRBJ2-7	CASSYSLQGSYEQYF
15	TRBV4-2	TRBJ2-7	CASSQGSAEPGEQYF
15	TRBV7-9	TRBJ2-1	CASSLRIVDFNEQFF
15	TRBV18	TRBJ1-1	CASSSGTGAATEAFF
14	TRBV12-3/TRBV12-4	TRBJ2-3	CASSPSPLIDTQYF
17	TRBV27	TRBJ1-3	CASRKGLGALGGNTIYF
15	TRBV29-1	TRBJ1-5	CSVVVPPGSNQPQHF
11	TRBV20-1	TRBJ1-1	CSAGGQAQAFF
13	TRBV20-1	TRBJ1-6	CSASGQIDSPLHF
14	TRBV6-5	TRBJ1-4	CASSYGGSNEKLFF
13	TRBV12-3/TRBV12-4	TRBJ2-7	CASRAGTPYEQYF
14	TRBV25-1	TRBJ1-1	CASSDPTTGGEAFF
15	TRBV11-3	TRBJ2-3	CASSPTDGNTDTQYF
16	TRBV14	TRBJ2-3	CASALGSSGKSDTQYF
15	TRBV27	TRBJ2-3	CASSLNGGASDTQYF
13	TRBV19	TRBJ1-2	CASISDRGVRYTF
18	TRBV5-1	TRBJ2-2	CASSPGTSGVPNTGELFF
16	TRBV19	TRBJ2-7	CASSIDRNRGVDEQYF
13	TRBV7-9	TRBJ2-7	CASSSQRYYEQYF
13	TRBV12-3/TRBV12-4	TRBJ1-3	CATGTAGGNTIYF
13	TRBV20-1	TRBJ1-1	CSAREPGKPEAFF
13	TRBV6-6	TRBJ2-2	CASRGAGTGELFF
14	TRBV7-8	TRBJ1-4	CASSLGAGSDKLFF
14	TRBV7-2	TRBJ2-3	CASSLDRSTDTQYF
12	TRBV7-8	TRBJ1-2	CASSTRGGGYTF
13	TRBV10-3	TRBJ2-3	CAIRTGQMGTQYF
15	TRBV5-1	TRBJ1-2	CASRTGSSGDYGYTF
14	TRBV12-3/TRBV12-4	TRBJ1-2	CASSTGQGRGGYTF
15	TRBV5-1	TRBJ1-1	CASSLGFGGLTEAFF
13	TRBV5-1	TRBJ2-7	CASRAGTTLEQYF
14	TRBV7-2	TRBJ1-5	CASSFRGFGQPQHF
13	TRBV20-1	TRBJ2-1	CSASPGQYNEQFF
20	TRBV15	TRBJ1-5	CATSSGGDRGFLTSNQPQHF
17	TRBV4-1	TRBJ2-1	CASSLSAAPSSYNEQFF
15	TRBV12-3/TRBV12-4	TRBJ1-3	CASSLGQGFGNTIYF
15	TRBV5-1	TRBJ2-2	CASSLDRGPTGELFF
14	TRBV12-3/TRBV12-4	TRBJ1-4	CASSLGGSNEKLFF
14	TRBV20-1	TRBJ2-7	CSARGFGRAYEQYF
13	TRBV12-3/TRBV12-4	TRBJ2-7	CASSFGQSYEQYF
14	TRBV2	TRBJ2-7	CASSEKGQGIEQYF
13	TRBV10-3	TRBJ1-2	CAIGAGTTYGYTF
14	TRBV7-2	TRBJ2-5	CASSGGRWQETQYF
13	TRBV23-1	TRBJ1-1	CASRDRGNTEAFF
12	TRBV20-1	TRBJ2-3	CSAKPGPDTQYF